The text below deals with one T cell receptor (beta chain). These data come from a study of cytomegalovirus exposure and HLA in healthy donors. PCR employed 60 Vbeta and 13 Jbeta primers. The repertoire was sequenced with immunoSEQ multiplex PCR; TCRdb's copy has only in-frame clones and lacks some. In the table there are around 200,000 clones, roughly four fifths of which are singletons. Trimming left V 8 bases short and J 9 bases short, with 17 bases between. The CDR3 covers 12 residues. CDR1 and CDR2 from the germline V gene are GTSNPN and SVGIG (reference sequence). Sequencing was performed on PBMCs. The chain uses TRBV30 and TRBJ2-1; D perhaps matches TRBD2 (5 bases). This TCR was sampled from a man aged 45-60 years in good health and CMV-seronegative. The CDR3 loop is CAMFTGMVEQFF. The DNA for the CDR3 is TGTGCCATGTTTACGGGGATGGTTGAGCAGTTCTTC.